The clone carrying this T cell receptor beta chain has only a few counts. The time point denotes: patch test 3, about 24 weeks after DPC sensitization. Treatment denoted: therapeutic diphenylcyclopropenone sensitization with weekly scalp DPC. The study drew its donors from alopecia patients who were 18 to 70 years old and suitable for DPC. This sample stems from a study of human T cells and chemical hapten exposure. Looking at the study overall: Recorded diagnoses among the mostly female patients were alopecia areata, totalis or universalis.

Looked up from germline, CDR1 is MNHEY and CDR2 is SVGAGI. The CDR3 loop spans 14 amino acids. J was trimmed by 3 bases and V by 6 bases; bases with no gene match: 5. MiXCR, run by TCRdb on the RACE reads, gives a single entry per CDR3 protein. Found here are just under 65,000 distinct CDR3 sequences, 11% of them singletons; the top ten hold about 2.5%. This chain links TRBV6-5 with TRBJ1-5; 7 bases agree with TRBD1. The receptor comes from a woman aged 30 to 39 with alopecia areata. Some clones in this sample may be carry-over from other donors' samples. Here the sequenced sample was whole blood, taken in connection with sensitization to the hapten diphenylcyclopropenone (DPC). CDR3 bases: TGTGCCAGCAGGAAGACAGGGCCCAATCAGCCCCAGCATTTT. Protein: CASRKTGPNQPQHF.